The entry below describes one T cell receptor beta chain. The CDR3 runs 15 residues. The source of the sample is a study of T cells expressing NK-cell markers. UMIs accompanied the 5'RACE template switching by which TCR beta cDNA was made. Using the 5' RACE reads, TCRdb records one entry per CDR3 protein without DNA. The sample shows some 280,000 distinct CDR3 sequences, and around 0.42% sits with its ten largest clones. Sequenced sample: blood T cells: a sorted CD56 or NKG2C T cell subset, CD4+ or CD8+ T cells, or bulk PBMC T cells (not recorded which). The origin of this receptor is a young man in good health. J is TRBJ2-3 and V is TRBV12-3 or TRBV12-4. The CDR3: CASSLARREADTQYF.